Reported below is one TCR beta chain. The data belong to a study of blood T cell repertoires in COVID-19. The overall study: Sites in the United States, Italy and Spain provided acute and convalescent COVID-19 samples. Sample material is recorded as cDNA or gDNA derived from T cells, B-cell-depleted T cells, or PBMCs.

Per the study methods: Reference gene primer amplification gave nucleated cell count estimates. TCRdb's table, derived via immunoSEQ multiplex PCR, lists solely in-frame clones and lacks some. D and trimming come from the DNA, and the V and J calls and clone size come from that table. In the table there are almost 400,000 clones, around 87% of which are singletons. Unmatched junction bases numbered 10, after V lost 6 bases and J lost 6 bases. The CDR3 is made up of 16 amino acids. Per germline, CDR1 LNHDA and CDR2 SQIVND (reference sequence). Recruited during active infection, patients (from Seattle) were subsequently followed longitudinally.

The TCR comes from an older woman with COVID-19, enrolled during active disease. The sequenced material came from peripheral blood. The chain is built from TRBV19 and TRBJ2-1; 11 positions match TRBD2. CDR3 nucleotide sequence: TGTGCCAGTAGACCTATAGCGGGGGGGCCCGGCAATGAGCAGTTCTTC. Protein sequence: CASRPIAGGPGNEQFF.